A selection of T cell receptor beta chains follows, all from one sample in a study of T cells in Graves' hyperthyroidism and ophthalmopathy. TCRdb ran MiXCR on the multiplex PCR reads and lists one entry per CDR3 protein. The profile covers around 340,000 distinct CDR3 sequences, with approximately 17% appearing a single time and roughly 35% taken by the ten largest. Source material: blood. Receptors originate from a woman aged 25-40 years with Graves' hyperthyroidism that later progressed to Graves' ophthalmopathy. CDR3s leave out the opening cysteine and the closing phenylalanine or tryptophan.

TRBJ1-3	TRBV11-2	ASSLAHPSTFISGNTIY
TRBJ2-7	TRBV15	ATSSRDRGRHEQY
TRBJ1-1	TRBV29-1	SMTRPQGSSAF
TRBJ2-3	TRBV6-2/TRBV6-3	ASSRSSGGFLTDTQY
TRBJ2-7	TRBV30	AWSAERTDSYEQY
TRBJ2-5	TRBV24-1	ATSDSLQETQY
TRBJ1-2	TRBV10-3	AISGDRGNYGYT
TRBJ1-1	TRBV19	ASSRLGDWAEAF
TRBJ2-1	TRBV20-1	SAPSASGRWNEQF
TRBJ2-3	TRBV24-1	ATSDSRTGGRTDTQY
TRBJ2-3	TRBV5-1	ASSTNTGATDTQY
TRBJ2-3	TRBV24-1	ATSDTATSGGASTDTQY
TRBJ2-1	TRBV13	ASSPDGRGNVYEQF
TRBJ2-5	TRBV20-1	SAPRDSTGTQY
TRBJ1-5	TRBV7-8	ASSTETDSNQPQH
TRBJ2-2	TRBV3-1	ASSRGTSGRYTGELF
TRBJ2-5	TRBV5-5	ASSLEGPQETQY
TRBJ2-1	TRBV5-6	ASSLLDSYNEQF
TRBJ2-7	TRBV7-9	ASSLASGRITYEQY
TRBJ2-7	TRBV5-1	ASSFGDRGPSYEQY
TRBJ2-4	TRBV15	ATSRDMSTRGNIQY
TRBJ1-6	TRBV7-9	ASSTRDIRNSPLH
TRBJ1-2	TRBV20-1	SAMDPNYGYT
TRBJ2-1	TRBV3-1	ASSQSGYHPF
TRBJ1-1	TRBV6-5	ASSYLAIGENTEAF